This TCR beta chain was recovered during a study of a mutant IDH1 vaccine in newly diagnosed glioma. Study as a whole: The patients were given eight vaccinations, one each in weeks 1, 3, 5, 7, 11, 15, 19 and 23.

Profiled with immunoSEQ multiplex PCR; TCRdb holds only in-frame clones, not every one. The table records 30,000 to 40,000 clones, 50% to 60% of them present only once. Germline CDR1 reads SGHVS; CDR2 reads FNYEAQ. The CDR3 covers 15 residues. V was cut by 1 base and J by 3 bases, with 10 bases left in between. Time point of the sample: week 5, during vaccination. Vaccination used 300 ug of mutant IDH1 20-mer peptide per dose, with topical imiquimod. Diagnosis in the donors showed new WHO grade 3 or 4 astrocytomas that were IDH1-mutant and ATRX-lost. The study's findings and limits: Patients mounted vaccine-induced immune responses in just over 90% of cases.

A word on this clone: Antigen: not known.

This sequence was found in a woman younger than 30 with glioma. This chain uses TRBV7-6 with TRBJ2-1, with a possible D match to TRBD2 (6 bases). Sequences were derived from PBMCs, sampled from a glioma patient whose treatment included an IDH1 peptide vaccine. As DNA, the CDR3 is TGTGCCAGCAGCTTAGTGCAAGCGGGCTACAATGAGCAGTTCTTC. As protein: CASSLVQAGYNEQFF. The whole variable domain, filled in from reference TRBV7-6 and TRBJ2-1, reads GAGVSQSPRYKVTKRGQDVALRCDPISGHVSLYWYRQALGQGPEFLTYFNYEAQQDKSGLPNDRFSAERPEGSISTLTIQRTEQRDSAMYRCASSLVQAGYNEQFFGPGTRLTVL.